One sample yielded the 31 T cell receptor beta chains listed below, sequenced in a study of cytomegalovirus exposure and HLA in healthy donors. Some clones are missing from TCRdb's copy, which holds only in-frame ones; the method was immunoSEQ multiplex PCR. The repertoire holds 120,000 or so clones, roughly 95% seen once, with about 1.8% in the top ten. The specimen sequenced was PBMCs. The receptors were sampled from a man aged 18 to 29 in good health and CMV-seronegative.

The V and J genes are TRBV2 and TRBJ1-5; no definite D call. The germline V gene encodes CDR1 SNHLY and CDR2 FYNNEI. This CDR3 comprises 15 residues. The V and J ends lost 0 bases and 6 bases respectively, with 12 bases between them. CDR3: CASSEAHQLLQPQHF. The CDR3 DNA is TGTGCCAGCAGTGAAGCGCATCAGTTGCTTCAGCCCCAGCATTTT.

The chain recombines TRBV28 with TRBJ1-2; 9 bases line up with TRBD1. CDR3 length: 14 amino acids. The germline V gene encodes CDR1 MDHEN and CDR2 SYDVKM. Unmatched junction bases numbered 6, after V lost 5 bases and J lost 5 bases. The chain's CDR3 is CASSTTGGVYGYTF. The CDR3 DNA sequence: TGTGCCAGCAGTACAACAGGGGGCGTATATGGCTACACCTTC.

CDR3 residues: CASSKTRDRGDGYTF. The CDR3 bases are TGTGCCAGCAGCAAAACCCGGGACAGGGGAGATGGCTACACCTTC. The chain combines TRBV21-1 with TRBJ1-2; the DNA was not used to check the table's D call, TRBD1. TRBV21-1 is tagged as a pseudogene. The CDR3 is made up of 15 amino acids.

The chain combines TRBV18 with TRBJ1-1; 7 bases map to TRBD1. V dropped 0 bases and J dropped 5; count of bases not matched to a gene: 6. The germline CDR1 and CDR2 sequences are KGHSH and LQKENI. The length of the CDR3 is 15 residues. CDR3 nucleotides: TGTGCCAGCTCACCACCCGAGGGGGCCGCGACTGAAGCTTTCTTT. Protein sequence: CASSPPEGAATEAFF.

This clone is a singleton in its sample. The chain carries TRBV28 and TRBJ1-1; D is ambiguous. V lost 1 base and J lost 0, with 12 bases in between. CDR3 length: 16 residues. In germline, CDR1 is MDHEN, CDR2 SYDVKM. As DNA, the CDR3 is TGTGCCAGCAGTTTATACCCGGCCCGGGTGAACACTGAAGCTTTCTTT. It encodes CASSLYPARVNTEAFF.

The gene calls are TRBV7-2 and TRBJ2-1; no definite D call. Deletions cut 7 bases from V and 10 bases from J, with 20 bases between. The germline gives CDR1 SGHTA, CDR2 FQGNSA. The CDR3 sequence is 14 residues long. CDR3 DNA: TGTGCCAGCACCCGAGGAGCTACCGTAGAGGAGCAGTTCTTC. This encodes CASTRGATVEEQFF.

V gene TRBV7-9 combines with J gene TRBJ2-7, with D tentatively TRBD1 (5 bases). CDR1 is SEHNR, CDR2 FQNEAQ, per germline (reference sequence). This CDR3 is built from 12 residues. The V end lost 4 bases, the J end lost 4 bases, and 8 bases lay between the germline ends. The DNA for the CDR3 is TGTGCCAGCAGCTCCCAGGGTTACGAGCAGTACTTC. This translates into CASSSQGYEQYF. The entire variable domain, with the rest obtained from reference TRBV7-9 and TRBJ2-7, is as follows: DTGVSQNPRHKITKRGQNVTFRCDPISEHNRLYWYRQTLGQGPEFLTYFQNEAQLEKSRLLSDRFSAERPKGSFSTLEIQRTEQGDSAMYLCASSSQGYEQYFGPGTRLTVT.

This sequence joins TRBV18 and TRBJ2-1; 10 bases match TRBD2. The J segment lost 5 bases and the V segment lost 2 bases, leaving 3 bases of the junction unmatched. This CDR3 comprises 15 residues. CDR1 KGHSH and CDR2 LQKENI come from the germline V gene. CDR3 DNA sequence: TGTGCCAGCTCACCAGGGACTAGCGAGAACAATGAGCAGTTCTTC. This gives the protein CASSPGTSENNEQFF.

This clone was counted only a few times. The rearrangement uses TRBV19 and TRBJ2-5; TRBD2 aligns across 8 bases. CDR1 and CDR2 (germline): LNHDA, SQIVND (reference sequence). J gave up 5 bases and V 8 bases, and 10 bases lay outside the gene matches. The CDR3 sequence is 14 residues long. The CDR3 nucleotides read TGTGCCAGTGGACCGGGACTAGGACACGAGACCCAGTACTTC. It specifies CASGPGLGHETQYF.

V and J are TRBV5-1 and TRBJ2-3; TRBD1 matches at 8 bases. Germline CDR1 and CDR2: SGHRS and YFSETQ. The CDR3 contains 15 residues. Trimming took 4 bases from V and 2 from J; bases not matched to a gene: 6. This CDR3 reads CASSPDRGTTDTQYF. CDR3 sequence (DNA): TGCGCCAGCAGCCCCGACAGGGGAACCACAGATACGCAGTATTTT. The entire variable domain, with the rest obtained from reference TRBV5-1 and TRBJ2-3, is as follows: KAGVTQTPRYLIKTRGQQVTLSCSPISGHRSVSWYQQTPGQGLQFLFEYFSETQRNKGNFPGRFSGRQFSNSRSEMNVSTLELGDSALYLCASSPDRGTTDTQYFGPGTRLTVL.

In the case of this clone: A read error may account for a junction end that differs from germline. The chain has TRBV11-3 and TRBJ2-5; 7 bases match TRBD1. This CDR3 spans 12 amino acids. Germline V lookup: CDR1 SGHNT, CDR2 YENEEA. CDR3 coding DNA: TGTGCCAGCAGCTTAGGATCCACAGGGGTGGACTTC. It encodes CASSLGSTGVDF.

This clone was detected only once. The chain carries TRBV7-8 and TRBJ1-2, with D possibly being TRBD1 (5 bases). V lost 2 bases and J 4 bases, leaving 20 bases between the germline ends. The CDR3 has 17 residues. Germline V gene lookup returns CDR1 SGHVS and CDR2 FQNEAQ. The CDR3 DNA sequence: TGTGCCAGCAGCTTATTCGGAGTGGGCAGGGAGGCCTATGGCTACACCTTC. Amino acids: CASSLFGVGREAYGYTF.

This clone was picked up one time. This chain connects TRBV27 to TRBJ2-3; possible D gene TRBD2, 5 bases. V was cut by 3 bases and J by 6 bases, with 16 bases left in between. CDR3 length: 15 residues. From germline, CDR1 is MNHEY and CDR2 SMNVEV (reference sequence). Here the CDR3 reads CASSLAGGSADTQYF. Here the CDR3 DNA reads TGTGCCAGCAGTTTGGCGGGCGGTTCAGCGGATACGCAGTATTTT.

This clone is a singleton in its sample. The rearrangement links TRBV28 to TRBJ2-6, with D possibly matching TRBD1 (6 bases). The germline V gene has CDR1 MDHEN and CDR2 SYDVKM. The CDR3 is made up of 18 amino acids. The V and J ends lost 4 bases and 0 bases respectively, with 16 bases between them. This CDR3 reads CASSSHRVARSGANVLTF. CDR3 DNA: TGTGCCAGCAGTTCACACAGGGTAGCCCGCTCTGGGGCCAACGTCCTGACTTTC.

This chain joins TRBV27 and TRBJ2-1; weak D call: TRBD1 (5 bases). The germline CDR1 and CDR2 sequences are MNHEY and SMNVEV (reference sequence). The length of the CDR3 is 13 residues. V lost 6 bases and J lost 9, with 15 bases in between. CDR3 sequence: CASSYSKRGEQFF. CDR3 DNA sequence: TGTGCCAGCAGCTACTCAAAAAGGGGTGAGCAGTTCTTC.

The chain uses TRBV10-1 and TRBJ2-3; D ambiguous. The V gene's germline CDR1 is WNHNN and CDR2 SYGVQD (reference sequence). The length of the CDR3 is 13 residues. V was shortened by 8 bases and J by 4 bases, with 13 bases between the two germline ends. As DNA, the CDR3 is TGCGCCAGCTACGCGAGTGAATCAGATACGCAGTATTTT. Its protein product is CASYASESDTQYF.

Remarks on this clone: A read error may produce the germline difference seen at one junction end. The J gene is TRBJ1-2, the V gene TRBV30, with 10 bases identical to TRBD1. This CDR3 has 12 residues. CDR1 is GTSNPN and CDR2 is SVGIG in the germline V gene (reference sequence). The CDR3 loop reads CAWSVGTGVSLF. DNA of the CDR3: TGTGCCTGGAGTGTCGGGACAGGGGTGTCCCTCTTC.

The chain has TRBV5-1 and TRBJ2-5, with 7 positions matching TRBD2. CDR1 SGHRS and CDR2 YFSETQ come from the germline V gene. V lost 0 bases to trimming and J lost 6 bases; unmatched junction nucleotides: 5. There are 14 residues in the CDR3. CDR3 loop: CASSLAGREKTQYF. For the CDR3, the DNA is TGCGCCAGCAGCTTGGCCGGGCGGGAGAAGACCCAGTACTTC.

The chain combines TRBV19 with TRBJ2-1, with 12 bases fitting TRBD2. Per germline, CDR1 LNHDA and CDR2 SQIVND (reference sequence). Trimming at V came to 5 bases and at J to 4 bases, leaving 3 bases not matched to a gene. The CDR3 spans 15 residues. CDR3 protein: CASSLLAGGYNEQFF. CDR3 sequence (DNA): TGTGCCAGTAGTTTACTAGCGGGAGGATACAATGAGCAGTTCTTC.

This rearrangement joins TRBV5-1 to TRBJ1-1; 7 bases agree with TRBD1. The length of the CDR3 is 16 residues. V lost 0 bases to trimming and J lost 1 base; unmatched junction nucleotides: 6. From germline, CDR1 is SGHRS and CDR2 YFSETQ. The CDR3 protein is CASSLGYRGGNTEAFF. CDR3 coding DNA: TGCGCCAGCAGCTTGGGATACAGGGGCGGGAACACTGAAGCTTTCTTT. The variable domain in full, completed from reference TRBV5-1 and TRBJ1-1, reads KAGVTQTPRYLIKTRGQQVTLSCSPISGHRSVSWYQQTPGQGLQFLFEYFSETQRNKGNFPGRFSGRQFSNSRSEMNVSTLELGDSALYLCASSLGYRGGNTEAFFGQGTRLTVV.

This sequence joins TRBV7-2 and TRBJ2-5, with D possibly being TRBD2 (7 bases). The CDR3 covers 15 residues. Looked up from germline, CDR1 is SGHTA and CDR2 is FQGNSA. With 5 bases removed from V and 5 bases from J, the gap between germline ends came to 18 bases. The CDR3 bases are TGTGCCAGCAGCCCAGGGTCGGGGGGCGAGGAGACCCAGTACTTC. Its translation: CASSPGSGGEETQYF. Full variable domain (rest looked up from reference TRBV7-2 and TRBJ2-5): GAGVSQSPSNKVTEKGKDVELRCDPISGHTALYWYRQSLGQGLEFLIYFQGNSAPDKSGLPSDRFSAERTGGSVSTLTIQRTQQEDSAVYLCASSPGSGGEETQYFGPGTRLLVL.

The rearrangement uses TRBV5-5 and TRBJ2-3; D is uncertain. Per germline, CDR1 SGHKS and CDR2 YYEKEE (reference sequence). Trimming took off 6 bases at V and 2 bases at J, with 16 bases between the two ends. There are 15 residues in the CDR3. CDR3 protein: CASIIQAGITDTQYF. As DNA, the CDR3 is TGTGCCAGCATCATCCAGGCAGGAATCACAGATACGCAGTATTTT. Complete variable domain (other parts from reference TRBV5-5 and TRBJ2-3): DAGVTQSPTHLIKTRGQQVTLRCSPISGHKSVSWYQQVLGQGPQFIFQYYEKEERGRGNFPDRFSARQFPNYSSELNVNALLLGDSALYLCASIIQAGITDTQYFGPGTRLTVL.

A remark on this clone: Other DNA sequences of this sample code for an identical CDR3. V and J are TRBV6-1 and TRBJ1-2; 8 bases are shared with TRBD1. J lost 8 bases, V lost 2 bases, and 4 bases had no gene match. CDR3 length equals 13 residues. Germline lookup yields CDR1 MNHNS and CDR2 SASEGT. CDR3 in DNA: TGTGCCAGCAGTGAAACAGGGGGAACCGGCTACACCTTC. This gives the protein CASSETGGTGYTF.

CDR3 in DNA: TGTGCCAGCACCTTGAGTAGCGGCCTAGATACGCAGTATTTT. Translated, it gives CASTLSSGLDTQYF. The gene calls are TRBV28 and TRBJ2-3; D possibly corresponds to TRBD2 (6 bases). The germline V gene encodes CDR1 MDHEN and CDR2 SYDVKM. Trimming shortened V by 7 bases and J by 5 bases, and 16 bases separated the two germline ends. The CDR3 extends over 14 amino acids.

The V gene is TRBV30, the J gene TRBJ2-3; 8 bases are shared with TRBD2. The CDR3 has 12 amino acids. Germline-derived CDR1 and CDR2 are GTSNPN and SVGIG (reference sequence). The CDR3 bases are TGTGCTTCCATAGCGGGGCTAGGTACGCAGTATTTT. Its protein product is CASIAGLGTQYF.

This clone showed up just once. The rearrangement uses TRBV6-5 and TRBJ2-1; 11 bases are a match to TRBD1. With 6 bases clipped from V and 7 bases from J, the junction kept 8 bases outside the gene matches. This CDR3 comprises 15 residues. Germline CDR1 and CDR2: MNHEY and SVGAGI. CDR3 amino acids: CASRPDRGRRNEQFF. CDR3 sequence (DNA): TGTGCCAGCAGACCGGACAGGGGGCGAAGGAATGAGCAGTTCTTC.

The CDR3 sequence: CASGSTGYYGYTF. The CDR3 DNA sequence: TGTGCCAGCGGCTCGACAGGGTACTATGGCTACACCTTC. The rearrangement joins TRBV6-5 to TRBJ1-2; 7 bases align to TRBD1. Germline loops: CDR1 MNHEY, CDR2 SVGAGI. The V segment lost 8 bases and the J segment 3 bases; nucleotides outside the gene matches: 6. The CDR3 contains 13 residues.

This clone has a single count. J is TRBJ1-1 and V is TRBV7-2, with D maybe TRBD1 (6 bases). V lost 5 bases and J lost 5, with 18 bases in between. The CDR3 has 15 residues. Germline assignment: CDR1 SGHTA and CDR2 FQGNSA. For the CDR3, the DNA is TGTGCCAGCAGCCCCCCAAACAGGGAGAGTACTGAAGCTTTCTTT. Translated, it gives CASSPPNRESTEAFF.

V and J are TRBV7-2 and TRBJ1-5, with D hard to call. From germline, CDR1 is SGHTA and CDR2 FQGNSA. The CDR3 is made up of 16 amino acids. V was cut by 0 bases and J by 7 bases, with 16 bases left in between. The CDR3 DNA reads as TGTGCCAGCAGCTTAGCGGGTGGGCAGAATGACCAGCCCCAGCATTTT. Translating it yields CASSLAGGQNDQPQHF.

This chain connects TRBV18 to TRBJ1-2; D unresolved. Trimming pared 0 bases from V and 8 bases from J, leaving 10 bases between. The CDR3 has 13 amino acids. Germline V gives CDR1 KGHSH, CDR2 LQKENI. CDR3 bases: TGTGCCAGCTCACCACCGAGGGAGTGGGGCTACACCTTC. Protein: CASSPPREWGYTF.

The chain is built from TRBV7-8 and TRBJ2-7; D perhaps matches TRBD2 (5 bases). Germline loops: CDR1 SGHVS, CDR2 FQNEAQ. The CDR3 runs to 15 residues. The ends were cut back, 1 base at V and 2 bases at J, with 12 bases in the middle. The CDR3 reads CASSLGGRVTYEQYF. DNA of the CDR3: TGTGCCAGCAGCTTAGGCGGGCGGGTAACCTACGAGCAGTACTTC.